Sequencing of this T cell receptor (beta chain) was carried out in a study of T cell responses to AZD1222 COVID-19 vaccine (dated by TCRdb to the early 2020s). The study in broad terms: Because spike-specific TCR depth and breadth did not differ between the two schedules, AZD1222 recipients who got a second dose at roughly 4 weeks were pooled with those who got a second dose at roughly 12 weeks. Trial participants were enrolled into age subgroups of 18-55, 56-69 and 70-plus years, which contained around 150, 28 and 57 TCR-sequenced participants, respectively. TCR sequencing was performed for roughly 240 trial participants, of whom about 200 were given two doses of AZD1222 and approximately 26 were given two doses of MenACWY control vaccine. The full study reports these points: Conclusions about previously exposed vaccinees are limited, since just a handful of AZD1222 recipients were seropositive for SARS-CoV-2 at baseline. In the small 56-69-year group, the increase in depth fell short of significance, most likely because of low power. No day 14 peak-response samples were available, so repertoires were characterized only after the peak T cell response. Participants were mostly white British, with more females than males. The authors suggested clonal diversity may have been underestimated. Spike-specific TCR breadth and depth rose significantly after two AZD1222 doses compared with day 0 and with MenACWY recipients. Reportedly, close to half of the unique spike-specific TCRs recognized epitopes lying outside the regions that are mutated in the B.1.351 and B.1.1.7 variants. Vaccine-associated CD4 TCRs spanned the whole spike protein, with dominant responses in regions 160-218 and 743-854.

Concerning this clone itself: Its antigen target is currently unknown. The record has no base qualities; no much larger clone is one base away.

According to the study, the label for this sample's time point signals: baseline before first vaccination. The vaccinee samples were drawn from two UK trials, COV001 and COV002, one of which was a single-blind randomized controlled phase 2/3 trial testing AZD1222 (ChAdOx1 nCoV-19) in healthy adults. Trial participant PBMC samples were collected at day 0 and day 28 after the second dose for TCRbeta chain sequencing. The CDR3 regions of human TCRbeta chains were subjected to immunosequencing. In the source study's methods: TCRs in the repertoires were matched against a reference library of SARS-CoV-2-specific TCRs that had been generated with the MIRA antigen-specificity platform. Breadth was defined as the fraction of unique TCRs that were SARS-CoV-2-associated, and depth was defined as the fraction of total T cells that were SARS-CoV-2-associated. Each spike-specific TCR was assigned to its reactive spike region and to a CD4 or CD8 class using the MIRA data. Log10-transformed breadth and depth values were compared by one-way ANOVA with Sidak's multiple comparisons tests. TCRdb took over this immuneACCESS table, retaining in-frame rearrangements with V and J assigned. Such tables are incomplete; in checked studies, under half of the missing clones stem from an unresolved V gene, and the remainder is unexplained. V and J calls and clone size are copied from that table; D and trimming were computed from the DNA. This sample comprises 150,000 to 200,000 clones, 93% of them detected only once. The ten largest clones add up to 3% to 5% of the sample.

The CDR3 contains 14 residues, cysteine and phenylalanine counted. Solely the CDR3 DNA is kept, with 42 bases framed from the first base. CDR1 and CDR2 were assigned from the germline V gene as MNHNS and SASEGT. At the junction V is shortened by 5 bases and J by 5 bases, with 15 bases in between. The V and J genes are TRBV6-1 and TRBJ1-2; TRBD1 might be the D gene, on 5 matching bases. This material consisted of peripheral blood, taken on day 0 of AZD1222 vaccination. The source is an adult in good health. Here is the DNA: TGTGCCAGCAGTACCGAGGGGCAGATATATGGCTACACCTTC. This translates into CASSTEGQIYGYTF.